These T cell receptor beta chains were read from a single sample in a study of blood T cell repertoires in COVID-19. Sequenced by immunoSEQ multiplex PCR; TCRdb stores in-frame clones only, minus some. The sample lists roughly 350,000 clones, about 92% occurring once. The sample was PBMCs or T cells enriched from blood (not recorded which). All receptors come from a woman aged 25 to 39 who had recovered from COVID-19. Each CDR3 is given with its conserved first and last residue. The order of the fields is J gene, clone size, V gene, D gene, CDR3 length, CDR3 DNA, CDR3 protein. A D gene is named only where the DNA matches it firmly. A clone size is listed for some rows: how often the clone was seen (once, few, many), or a class if it is expanded.

J gene: TRBJ2-1; clone size: NA; V gene: TRBV28; D gene: NA; CDR3 length: 15; CDR3 DNA: TGTGCCAGCACCATCGGGTTAAGCTCCTACAATGAGCAGTTCTTC; CDR3 protein: CASTIGLSSYNEQFF
J gene: TRBJ1-2; clone size: once; V gene: TRBV6-5; D gene: NA; CDR3 length: 13; CDR3 DNA: TGTGCCAGTAACAGGGCAGGGAACTATGGCTACACCTTC; CDR3 protein: CASNRAGNYGYTF
J gene: TRBJ2-2; clone size: NA; V gene: TRBV7-8; D gene: TRBD1; CDR3 length: 13; CDR3 DNA: TGTGCCAGCAGCTACAGGGGTTCCGGGGAGCTGTTTTTT; CDR3 protein: CASSYRGSGELFF
J gene: TRBJ1-5; clone size: NA; V gene: TRBV19; D gene: NA; CDR3 length: 13; CDR3 DNA: TGTGCCAGTAGTAGGCAGGGCAATCAGCCCCAGCATTTT; CDR3 protein: CASSRQGNQPQHF
J gene: TRBJ2-1; clone size: NA; V gene: TRBV19; D gene: NA; CDR3 length: 17; CDR3 DNA: TGTGCCAGTAAACCCATGTACGGCGGGGTTTCCTACAATGAGCAGTTCTTC; CDR3 protein: CASKPMYGGVSYNEQFF
J gene: TRBJ2-2; clone size: once; V gene: TRBV18; D gene: NA; CDR3 length: 14; CDR3 DNA: TGTGCCAGCTCACAGCTACAGGGTTTCGGGGAGCTGTTTTTT; CDR3 protein: CASSQLQGFGELFF
J gene: TRBJ2-3; clone size: NA; V gene: TRBV9; D gene: TRBD2; CDR3 length: 17; CDR3 DNA: TGTGCCAGCAGCTTGAGACCACTAGCGGGGCTCACAGATACGCAGTATTTT; CDR3 protein: CASSLRPLAGLTDTQYF
J gene: TRBJ2-3; clone size: NA; V gene: TRBV6-2/TRBV6-3; D gene: NA; CDR3 length: 15; CDR3 DNA: TGTGCCAGCAGTTCACAGGGTTTAGGCACAGATACGCAGTATTTT; CDR3 protein: CASSSQGLGTDTQYF
J gene: TRBJ2-7; clone size: once; V gene: TRBV5-1; D gene: TRBD2; CDR3 length: 16; CDR3 DNA: TGCGCCAGCAGCCCTCTACCCGGGACTAGCTCAGTCGAGCAGTACTTC; CDR3 protein: CASSPLPGTSSVEQYF
J gene: TRBJ2-7; clone size: NA; V gene: TRBV24-1; D gene: TRBD2; CDR3 length: 15; CDR3 DNA: TGTGCCACCAGTGATGGATCTAGCGGGAGATACGAGCAGTACTTC; CDR3 protein: CATSDGSSGRYEQYF
J gene: TRBJ1-3; clone size: NA; V gene: TRBV18; D gene: NA; CDR3 length: 15; CDR3 DNA: TGTGCCAGCTCACCGAGTGGGAGCTCTGGAAACACCATATATTTT; CDR3 protein: CASSPSGSSGNTIYF
J gene: TRBJ2-7; clone size: NA; V gene: TRBV28; D gene: NA; CDR3 length: 14; CDR3 DNA: TGTGCCAGCAGTTTATCAGGGACTTTCTACGAGCAGTACTTC; CDR3 protein: CASSLSGTFYEQYF
J gene: TRBJ1-6; clone size: NA; V gene: TRBV11-2; D gene: NA; CDR3 length: 15; CDR3 DNA: TGTGCCAGCACCCCGGGGGGCCTGATAGGGTCACCCCTCCACTTT; CDR3 protein: CASTPGGLIGSPLHF
J gene: TRBJ2-7; clone size: NA; V gene: TRBV10-3; D gene: NA; CDR3 length: 13; CDR3 DNA: TGTGCCACCGTAGACTGGATCTCCTACGAGCAGTACTTC; CDR3 protein: CATVDWISYEQYF
J gene: TRBJ2-3; clone size: NA; V gene: TRBV24-1; D gene: TRBD1; CDR3 length: 16; CDR3 DNA: TGTGCCACCAGGACTGGGAACAGGGGAAGCACAGATACGCAGTATTTT; CDR3 protein: CATRTGNRGSTDTQYF
J gene: TRBJ1-6; clone size: NA; V gene: TRBV13; D gene: NA; CDR3 length: 14; CDR3 DNA: TGTGCCAGCAGCTCAACAGGGTCTAATTCACCCCTCCACTTT; CDR3 protein: CASSSTGSNSPLHF
J gene: TRBJ2-1; clone size: NA; V gene: TRBV5-1; D gene: NA; CDR3 length: 15; CDR3 DNA: TGCGCCAGCAGCTTGCCGGTAGCGCAATACAATGAGCAGTTCTTC; CDR3 protein: CASSLPVAQYNEQFF
J gene: TRBJ2-5; clone size: NA; V gene: TRBV18; D gene: TRBD2; CDR3 length: 14; CDR3 DNA: TGTGCCAGCTCACCTGGACTAGCTGAAGAGACCCAGTACTTC; CDR3 protein: CASSPGLAEETQYF
J gene: TRBJ2-7; clone size: NA; V gene: TRBV12-3/TRBV12-4; D gene: NA; CDR3 length: 12; CDR3 DNA: TGTGCCAGCAGTCCAGGGTGGTACGAGCAGTACTTC; CDR3 protein: CASSPGWYEQYF
J gene: TRBJ2-1; clone size: NA; V gene: TRBV28; D gene: TRBD2; CDR3 length: 13; CDR3 DNA: TGTGCCAGCCGACTAGCGGGAGCGAGTGAGCAGTTCTTC; CDR3 protein: CASRLAGASEQFF
J gene: TRBJ2-7; clone size: few; V gene: TRBV12-3/TRBV12-4; D gene: NA; CDR3 length: 13; CDR3 DNA: TGTGCCAGCAGTTTCTTTGCGGTAGGCGAGCAGTACTTC; CDR3 protein: CASSFFAVGEQYF
J gene: TRBJ2-4; clone size: once; V gene: TRBV16; D gene: TRBD2; CDR3 length: 18; CDR3 DNA: TGTGCCAGCAGCCAATCGTGGCCTAGCGGGGAAAACAAAAACATTCAGTACTTC; CDR3 protein: CASSQSWPSGENKNIQYF
J gene: TRBJ1-5; clone size: NA; V gene: TRBV29-1; D gene: NA; CDR3 length: 13; CDR3 DNA: TGCAGCGTAACAGAGAATAGCAATCAGCCCCAGCATTTT; CDR3 protein: CSVTENSNQPQHF
J gene: TRBJ1-5; clone size: NA; V gene: TRBV28; D gene: NA; CDR3 length: 15; CDR3 DNA: TGTGCCAGCAGAAGCGGGGGGTCTAGCAATCAGCCCCAGCATTTT; CDR3 protein: CASRSGGSSNQPQHF
J gene: TRBJ1-6; clone size: NA; V gene: TRBV7-2; D gene: TRBD1; CDR3 length: 17; CDR3 DNA: TGTGCCAGCAGCCCGTGGACAGGAGGGGGTCATAATTCACCCCTCCACTTT; CDR3 protein: CASSPWTGGGHNSPLHF
J gene: TRBJ1-1; clone size: NA; V gene: TRBV4-3; D gene: TRBD1; CDR3 length: 14; CDR3 DNA: TGCGCCAGCAGCCAGCGACAGGGGGCGACTGAAGCTTTCTTT; CDR3 protein: CASSQRQGATEAFF
J gene: TRBJ2-7; clone size: NA; V gene: TRBV5-1; D gene: TRBD2; CDR3 length: 16; CDR3 DNA: TGCGCCAGCAGCTTGTCCTCCGGGACTAGTTTCTCCGAGCAGTACTTC; CDR3 protein: CASSLSSGTSFSEQYF
J gene: TRBJ2-7; clone size: NA; V gene: TRBV18; D gene: NA; CDR3 length: 15; CDR3 DNA: TGTGCCAGCTCACCCACCGCAGGCAGCTCCTACGAGCAGTACTTC; CDR3 protein: CASSPTAGSSYEQYF
J gene: TRBJ1-5; clone size: NA; V gene: TRBV4-2; D gene: TRBD1; CDR3 length: 17; CDR3 DNA: TGTGCCAGCAGCGAGACCCTGGGACAGGGGGGCAATCAGCCCCAGCATTTT; CDR3 protein: CASSETLGQGGNQPQHF
J gene: TRBJ2-5; clone size: once; V gene: TRBV7-9; D gene: TRBD2; CDR3 length: 13; CDR3 DNA: TGTGCCAGCGGACTAGCGGGAGATGAGACCCAGTACTTC; CDR3 protein: CASGLAGDETQYF
J gene: TRBJ1-3; clone size: NA; V gene: TRBV28; D gene: TRBD1; CDR3 length: 14; CDR3 DNA: TGTGCCAGCAGTTCAGGGGGCACAGGAAACACCATATATTTT; CDR3 protein: CASSSGGTGNTIYF
J gene: TRBJ2-1; clone size: NA; V gene: TRBV5-6; D gene: NA; CDR3 length: 15; CDR3 DNA: TGTGCCAGCACCCCTTGGGGCGGGGCATCCAATGAGCAGTTCTTC; CDR3 protein: CASTPWGGASNEQFF
J gene: TRBJ2-2; clone size: once; V gene: TRBV6-5; D gene: TRBD1; CDR3 length: 15; CDR3 DNA: TGTGCCAGCAGCTACAGGGGATGGGGCACCGGGGAGCTGTTTTTT; CDR3 protein: CASSYRGWGTGELFF